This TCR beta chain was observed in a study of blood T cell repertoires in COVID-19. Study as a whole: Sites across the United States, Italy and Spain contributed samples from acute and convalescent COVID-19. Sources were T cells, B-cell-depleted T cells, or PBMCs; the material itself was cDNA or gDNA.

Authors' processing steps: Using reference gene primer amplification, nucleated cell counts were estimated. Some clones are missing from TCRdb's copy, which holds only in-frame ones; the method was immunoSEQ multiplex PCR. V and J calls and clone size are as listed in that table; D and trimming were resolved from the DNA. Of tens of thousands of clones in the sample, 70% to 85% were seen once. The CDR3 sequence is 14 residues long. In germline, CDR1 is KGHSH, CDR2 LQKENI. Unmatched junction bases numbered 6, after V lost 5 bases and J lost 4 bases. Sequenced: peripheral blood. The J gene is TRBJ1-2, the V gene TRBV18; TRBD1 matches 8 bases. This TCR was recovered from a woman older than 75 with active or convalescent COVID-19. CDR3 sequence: CASSGQGRSYGYTF. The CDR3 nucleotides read TGTGCCAGCTCAGGACAGGGCCGCAGCTATGGCTACACCTTC.